The 18 T cell receptor beta chains reported below all come from one sample, sequenced in a study of T-cell memory formation after mild COVID-19. TCRdb processed the 5' RACE reads anew with MiXCR; each CDR3 protein has one entry. In the table there are about 33,000 distinct CDR3 sequences, around a fifth of which are singletons. Sequencing was carried out using PBMCs or a T cell subset sorted from them (not recorded which). These receptor sequences come from an adult who had mild COVID-19 (a few samples of this study predate the infection). Cell type and time point are not known.

A few counts support this clonotype. This chain uses TRBV3-1 with TRBJ2-2; D not certain. With 1 base removed from V and 4 bases from J, the gap between germline ends came to 4 bases. The germline CDR1 and CDR2 sequences are LGHDT and YNNKEL (reference sequence). This CDR3 comprises 13 residues. CDR3 in amino acids: CASSQGGTGELFF. Here the CDR3 DNA reads TGTGCCAGCAGCCAAGGTGGCACCGGGGAGCTGTTTTTT.

This clonotype was seen at least ten times. The rearrangement uses TRBV20-1 and TRBJ2-3; no reliable D call. Deletions cut 2 bases from V and 2 bases from J, with 11 bases between. The CDR3 is 14 amino acids. Germline V gene lookup returns CDR1 DFQATT and CDR2 SNEGSKA (reference sequence). CDR3 sequence: CSARKLRTTDTQYF. In nucleotides, the CDR3 is TGCAGTGCTAGAAAGCTTAGGACCACAGATACGCAGTATTTT.

Ten or more counts support this clonotype. The CDR3 DNA reads TGTGCCAGCGGGACAGGGCCCTACGAGCAGTACTTC. Protein product: CASGTGPYEQYF. The V gene is TRBV27, the J gene TRBJ2-7; 9 bases are shared with TRBD1. In germline, CDR1 is MNHEY, CDR2 SMNVEV (reference sequence). The CDR3 consists of 12 residues. Trimming cost V 8 bases and J 2 bases; bases outside gene matches: 1.

This clonotype has more than one count but fewer than ten. J is TRBJ1-1 and V is TRBV14; D unresolved. The V gene's germline CDR1 is SGHDN and CDR2 FVKESK. This CDR3 spans 15 amino acids. V dropped 3 bases and J dropped 0 bases, with 11 bases sitting between them. In DNA, the CDR3 is TGTGCCAGCAGCCATCGGACGGCCATGAACACTGAAGCTTTCTTT. This sequence encodes CASSHRTAMNTEAFF.

This clonotype was seen ten or more times. The V call is TRBV19, the J call TRBJ2-5; 10 bases are shared with TRBD2. CDR1 and CDR2 from the germline V gene are LNHDA and SQIVND (reference sequence). V was clipped by 5 bases and J by 4 bases; unmatched bases: 13. The CDR3 has 17 amino acids. This chain's CDR3 is CASSPQGVRLAGETQYF. The CDR3 DNA is TGTGCCAGTAGTCCCCAGGGTGTTCGACTAGCGGGAGAGACCCAGTACTTC.

This clonotype was seen at least ten times. The chain recombines TRBV12-3 or TRBV12-4 with TRBJ1-6; tentative D call: TRBD1 (5 bases). This CDR3 region has 13 residues. V shed 3 bases and J shed 8 bases, with 8 bases lying between them. The CDR3 nucleotides read TGTGCCAGCAGTTTCGGGGCTGATTCACCCCTCCACTTT. This translates into CASSFGADSPLHF.

The sample holds many counts of this clonotype. This sequence joins TRBV12-3 or TRBV12-4 and TRBJ1-5; perhaps TRBD1 as D (6 bases). The CDR3 sequence is 13 residues long. The germline V and J ends were trimmed by 3 bases and 6 bases, with 9 bases remaining between them. CDR3 region: CASSFSDSQPQHF. CDR3 nucleotides: TGTGCCAGCAGTTTTTCGGACAGTCAGCCCCAGCATTTT.

The CDR3 region has the DNA TGCGCCAGCGGGCAAGAGGGATTTGAAGCTTTCTTT. It codes for CASGQEGFEAFF. The chain links TRBV5-1 to TRBJ1-1, with D uncertain. The CDR3 runs 12 residues. CDR1 is SGHRS, CDR2 YFSETQ, per germline. V lost 7 bases and J 7 bases, leaving 14 bases between the germline ends.

This clonotype was detected many times. The J gene is TRBJ2-3, the V gene TRBV20-1; 9 nucleotides line up with TRBD1. V trimming: 6 bases; J trimming: 3 bases; junction bases outside the gene matches: 4. From germline, CDR1 is DFQATT and CDR2 SNEGSKA (reference sequence). The CDR3 extends over 13 amino acids. The CDR3 coding sequence is TGCAGTGCCATGGACAGGGGTACAGATACGCAGTATTTT. It codes for CSAMDRGTDTQYF.

This clonotype was observed at least ten times. The V call is TRBV20-1, the J call TRBJ2-7; 12 nucleotides line up with TRBD2. From germline, CDR1 is DFQATT and CDR2 SNEGSKA (reference sequence). The V segment lost 3 bases and the J segment 5 bases; nucleotides outside the gene matches: 5. This CDR3 contains 14 residues. In DNA form, the CDR3 reads TGCAGTGCTAGGGAGACTAGCGGGGGCAACGAGCAGTACTTC. Residues: CSARETSGGNEQYF.

This clonotype was observed many times. This rearrangement joins TRBV12-3 or TRBV12-4 to TRBJ2-1; possibly TRBD1 or TRBD2 for D (5 bases each). The CDR3 runs 17 residues. The V gene lost 5 bases and the J gene lost 7 bases, with 24 bases spanning the gap. Written as DNA, the CDR3 is TGTGCCAGCAGTGCTAGGGCCGGGACCCTGAGAGGGAATGAGCAGTTCTTC. Amino acids: CASSARAGTLRGNEQFF.

This clonotype has ten or more counts. The genes are TRBV6-5 and TRBJ1-5; D possibly corresponds to TRBD1 (6 bases). V was clipped by 5 bases and J by 7 bases, with 15 bases between them. CDR1 is MNHEY and CDR2 is SVGAGI in the germline V gene. CDR3 size: 14 residues. This chain's CDR3 is CASSPTRGNQPQHF. As DNA, the CDR3 is TGTGCCAGCAGTCCTACCAGGGGAAACCAGCCCCAGCATTTT.

The rearrangement joins TRBV3-1 to TRBJ1-1; weak D call: TRBD1 (6 bases). Trimming took 1 base from V and 1 from J, leaving 10 bases between them. The CDR3 sequence is 15 residues long. Germline V lookup: CDR1 LGHDT, CDR2 YNNKEL (reference sequence). The CDR3 here is CASSQGGQWNTEAFF. In DNA form, the CDR3 reads TGTGCCAGCAGCCAAGGGGGACAATGGAACACTGAAGCTTTCTTT. Variable domain in full (rest from reference TRBV3-1 and TRBJ1-1): DTAVSQTPKYLVTQMGNDKSIKCEQNLGHDTMYWYKQDSKKFLKIMFSYNNKELIINETVPNRFSPKSPDKAHLNLHINSLELGDSAVYFCASSQGGQWNTEAFFGQGTRLTVV.

This clonotype was seen many times. V and J are TRBV6-6 and TRBJ2-3; D gene unclear. Trimming pared 6 bases from V and 2 bases from J, leaving 12 bases between. CDR1 and CDR2 from the germline V gene are MNHNY and SVGAGI (reference sequence). The CDR3 is 14 residues long. CDR3 nucleotide sequence: TGTGCCAGCAGACCAAGGGTGGACACAGATACGCAGTATTTT. Translated, it gives CASRPRVDTDTQYF.

This clonotype was counted between two and nine times. V usage is TRBV20-1 and J usage is TRBJ2-5, with 12 positions matching TRBD2. CDR1 DFQATT and CDR2 SNEGSKA come from the germline V gene (reference sequence). V shed 6 bases, J shed 0 bases, and the junction held 11 bases outside the gene matches. The CDR3 consists of 17 residues. The CDR3 region is CSAPRLAGAVYQETQYF. The CDR3 region has the DNA TGCAGTGCCCCCAGACTAGCGGGGGCCGTGTACCAAGAGACCCAGTACTTC.

CDR3 loop: CATSDFGRTGFYEQYF. Written as DNA, the CDR3 is TGTGCCACCAGTGATTTTGGAAGGACAGGGTTCTACGAGCAGTACTTC. This rearrangement joins TRBV24-1 to TRBJ2-7; 8 bases are a match to TRBD1. This CDR3 is 16 amino acids long. J lost 3 bases, V lost 1 base, and 7 bases had no gene match. Germline V lookup: CDR1 KGHDR, CDR2 SFDVKD.

This clonotype was seen at least ten times. The chain employs TRBV11-2 and TRBJ2-1; TRBD2 matches at 10 bases. The CDR3 has 15 amino acids. V gave up 4 bases and J gave up 4 bases; unmatched junction bases: 4. Germline loops: CDR1 SGHAT, CDR2 FQNNGV. The CDR3 nucleotides read TGTGCCAGCAGCTCGGGACTAGCGCTTTACAATGAGCAGTTCTTC. It translates to CASSSGLALYNEQFF.

This clonotype showed up just a few times. V gene TRBV5-8 combines with J gene TRBJ2-5, with 11 positions matching TRBD2. Per the germline V gene, CDR1 is SGHTS and CDR2 is YDEGEE. The CDR3 covers 16 residues. With V trimmed by 1 base and J by 5 bases, 7 bases remained unmatched. This chain's CDR3 is CASSLNPGLAVETQYF. The CDR3 DNA reads as TGTGCCAGCAGCTTGAACCCGGGACTAGCGGTGGAGACCCAGTACTTC.